This T cell receptor (beta chain) comes out of a study of follicular helper T cells after annual influenza vaccination. In germline, CDR1 is SGHKS, CDR2 YYEKEE (reference sequence). After removal of 4 bases from V and 6 bases from J, the junction contained 8 bases not matched to a gene. The CDR3 is 14 residues long. Described time point: 2015-2016 season, pre-vaccination. Adults received seasonal inactivated influenza vaccine, with sorted blood CD4 subsets sequenced before and after. The table came from immunoSEQ multiplex PCR; TCRdb's copy has only in-frame clones and leaves some out. The sample holds approximately 12,000 clones, roughly three quarters seen once.

The TCR comes from an adult who received the influenza vaccine. Specimen: CXCR5+ CD38- circulating T follicular helper cells from blood, collected on the day of influenza vaccination. Subset here: circulating Tfh, non-naive CD4+CXCR5+PD-1+ (ICOS+CD38+ or ICOS-CD38-). The V gene is TRBV5-5, the J gene TRBJ1-2, with 8 bases matching TRBD1. CDR3 bases: TGTGCCAGCAGCCGGACAGGGATTAGAGATGGCTACACCTTC. Amino acid sequence: CASSRTGIRDGYTF.